This note documents a single T cell receptor (beta chain) sequence. What it binds is not known. CDR1 and CDR2 (germline): MDHEN, SYDVKM. V lost 8 bases and J lost 4, with 11 bases in between. CDR3 length: 12 amino acids. The data belong to a study of shared clonotypes between healthy human individuals. General observations from the study: Non-shared clonotypes showed lower generation probabilities than clonotypes common to all four donors. Measured sharing among donors was expected to vary with sequencing depth. Roughly 5% of naive CD4 clonotypes were shared across four donors.

Per the study methods: Sequence data from immunoSEQ were junction-only and lacked quality scores; consequently, filtering differed. TCRdb's copy holds only in-frame clones and misses some; the assay was immunoSEQ multiplex PCR. The V and J calls and the clone size are those of that table, but D and trimming were determined from the DNA. Of about 340,000 clones listed, 73% were seen once; the top ten hold about 9.4%. The clonotype originates from a man aged 30 to 39 in good health. This chain uses TRBV28 with TRBJ1-1; D is unresolved. The sample taken for sequencing was memory CD4+ T cells sorted from blood. Subset: CD45RA-negative fraction. CDR3 DNA: TGTGCCAGCTATAGTCACAGCACTGAAGCTTTCTTT. It encodes CASYSHSTEAFF. Full variable domain (outside the CDR3, taken from reference TRBV28 and TRBJ1-1): DVKVTQSSRYLVKRTGEKVFLECVQDMDHENMFWYRQDPGLGLRLIYFSYDVKMKEKGDIPEGYSVSREKKERFSLILESASTNQTSMYLCASYSHSTEAFFGQGTRLTVV.